This entry features one T cell receptor beta chain sequence. Its antigen is not known. The length of the CDR3 is 15 residues. V lost 4 bases, J lost 3 bases, and 15 bases lay in between. Germline CDR1 reads SEHNR; CDR2 reads FQNEAQ (reference sequence). The sample originates from a study of blood T cells in healthy people across ages. The study, taken as a whole, reports: Unsorted PBMC input precluded a conclusive naive versus antigen-experienced comparison.

A sample-barcoded 5' primer and a J-beta primer mix were used in a second PCR of roughly 7 to 12 cycles. From the 5' RACE reads, TCRdb called clonotypes with MiXCR, one entry per CDR3 protein. The data contain roughly 1.5 million distinct CDR3 sequences, 35% to 45% of them singletons. Healthy Caucasian individuals from Russia aged about 6 to 90 were enrolled as donors. Sequencing was done on a sample of blood. The rearrangement joins TRBV7-9 to TRBJ1-2; D gene unclear. This receptor was identified in a woman younger than 30 in good health. The CDR3 DNA reads as TGTGCCAGCAGCTCAGCCCGGGTGGGATACTATGGCTACACCTTC. Encoded protein: CASSSARVGYYGYTF.